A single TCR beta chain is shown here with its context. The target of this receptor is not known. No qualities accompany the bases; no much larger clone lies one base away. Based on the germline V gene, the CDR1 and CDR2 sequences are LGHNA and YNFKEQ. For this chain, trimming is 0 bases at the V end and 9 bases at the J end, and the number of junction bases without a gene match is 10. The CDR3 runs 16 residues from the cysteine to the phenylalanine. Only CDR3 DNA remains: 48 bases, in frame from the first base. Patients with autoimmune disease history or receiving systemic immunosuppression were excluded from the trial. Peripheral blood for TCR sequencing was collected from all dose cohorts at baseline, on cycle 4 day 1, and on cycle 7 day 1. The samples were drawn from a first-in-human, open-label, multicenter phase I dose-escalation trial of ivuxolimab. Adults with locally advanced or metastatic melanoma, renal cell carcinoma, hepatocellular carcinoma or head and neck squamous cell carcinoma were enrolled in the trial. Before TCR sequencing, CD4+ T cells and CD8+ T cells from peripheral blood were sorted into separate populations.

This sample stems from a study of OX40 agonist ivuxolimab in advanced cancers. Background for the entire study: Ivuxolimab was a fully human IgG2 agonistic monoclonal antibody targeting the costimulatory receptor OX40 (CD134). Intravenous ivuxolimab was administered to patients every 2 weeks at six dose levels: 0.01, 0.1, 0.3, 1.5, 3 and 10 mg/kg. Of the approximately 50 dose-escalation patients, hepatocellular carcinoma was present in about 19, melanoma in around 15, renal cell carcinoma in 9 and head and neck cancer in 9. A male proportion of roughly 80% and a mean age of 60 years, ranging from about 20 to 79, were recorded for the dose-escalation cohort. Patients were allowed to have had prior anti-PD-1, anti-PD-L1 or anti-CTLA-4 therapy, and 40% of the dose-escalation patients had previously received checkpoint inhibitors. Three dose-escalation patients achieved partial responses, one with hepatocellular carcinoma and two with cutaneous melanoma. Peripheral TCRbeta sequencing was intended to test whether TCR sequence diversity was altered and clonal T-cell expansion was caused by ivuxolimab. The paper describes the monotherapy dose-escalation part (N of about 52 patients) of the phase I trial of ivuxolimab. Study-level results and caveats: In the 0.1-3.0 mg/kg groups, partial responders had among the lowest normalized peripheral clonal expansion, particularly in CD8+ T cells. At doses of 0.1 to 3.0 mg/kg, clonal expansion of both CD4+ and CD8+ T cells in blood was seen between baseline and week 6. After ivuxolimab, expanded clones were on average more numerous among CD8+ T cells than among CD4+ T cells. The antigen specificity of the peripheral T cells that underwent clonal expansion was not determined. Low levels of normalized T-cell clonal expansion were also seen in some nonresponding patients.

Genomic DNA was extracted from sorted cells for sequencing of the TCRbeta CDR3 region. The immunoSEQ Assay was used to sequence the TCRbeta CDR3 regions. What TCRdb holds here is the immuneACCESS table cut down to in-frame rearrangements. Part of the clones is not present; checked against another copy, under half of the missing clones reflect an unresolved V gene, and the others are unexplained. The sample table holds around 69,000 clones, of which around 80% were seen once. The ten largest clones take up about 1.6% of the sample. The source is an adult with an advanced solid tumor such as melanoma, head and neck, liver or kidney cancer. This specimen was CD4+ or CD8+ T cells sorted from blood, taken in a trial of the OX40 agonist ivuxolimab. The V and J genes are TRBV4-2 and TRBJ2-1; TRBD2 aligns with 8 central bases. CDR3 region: CASSQEYSGVGVEQFF. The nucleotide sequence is TGTGCCAGCAGCCAAGAATATAGCGGGGTGGGGGTTGAGCAGTTCTTC.